This T cell receptor (beta chain) was obtained from a study of technical replicates of blood from four donors. Data came from immunoSEQ multiplex PCR; TCRdb stores just in-frame clones and leaves some out. Among tens of thousands of clones listed, about 87% were seen once. Per germline, CDR1 MGHRA and CDR2 YSYEKL. The CDR3 sequence is 16 residues long. The V and J ends lost 3 bases and 1 base, in that order; junction bases with no gene match: 4. This clonotype was sampled from a human donor in good health. Some clones in this sample may be carry-over from other donors' samples. Sequencing was done on a sample of PBMCs. The gene calls are TRBV4-1 and TRBJ2-2; 8 bases map to TRBD1. The DNA of the CDR3 is TGCGCCAGCAGCCAGACGGACAGGGAGAACACCGGGGAGCTGTTTTTT. Amino acids: CASSQTDRENTGELFF.